Below, 10 T cell receptor beta chains from the same sample are listed, as sequenced in a study of cytomegalovirus exposure and HLA in healthy donors. PCR used 60 Vbeta primers and 13 Jbeta primers. Assay: immunoSEQ multiplex PCR; the TCRdb copy retains only in-frame clones and omits some. Here the sample spans 150,000 or so clones, roughly four fifths being singletons. The sample taken for sequencing was PBMCs. All receptors come from a male donor in good health and CMV-seropositive.

The rearrangement joins TRBV4-3 to TRBJ1-4; 12 bases map to TRBD1. Germline assignment: CDR1 LGHNA and CDR2 YSLEER. The CDR3 sequence is 15 residues long. V shed 0 bases, J shed 8 bases, and the junction held 1 base outside the gene matches. Here the CDR3 DNA reads TGCGCCAGCAGCCAAGAAGGGACAGGGGGCGAAAAACTGTTTTTT. Its translation: CASSQEGTGGEKLFF.

Note on this clone: The junction departs from germline at one end; a sequencing error may be responsible. V and J are TRBV7-9 and TRBJ2-3; 8 bases fit TRBD2. From germline, CDR1 is SEHNR and CDR2 FQNEAQ (reference sequence). The length of the CDR3 is 16 residues. DNA of the CDR3: TGTTCCAGCAGCCAACCTCCGGGACTAGAAAAAGATACGCAGTATTTT. Protein: CSSSQPPGLEKDTQYF.

The chain employs TRBV5-6 and TRBJ2-1; 15 bases agree with TRBD2. This CDR3 is 16 amino acids long. V was pared by 4 bases and J by 7 bases, with 6 bases of the junction left unmatched. Germline loops: CDR1 SGHDT, CDR2 YYEEEE. Here the CDR3 reads CASSRGLAGGLNEQFF. The CDR3 region has the DNA TGTGCCAGCAGCCGGGGACTAGCGGGAGGTTTAAATGAGCAGTTCTTC.

The chain combines TRBV5-1 with TRBJ1-1, with D possibly being TRBD1 (5 bases). The CDR3 runs 17 residues. V was cut by 3 bases and J by 0 bases, with 18 bases left in between. From germline, CDR1 is SGHRS and CDR2 YFSETQ. This CDR3 reads CASSWGGLGPMNTEAFF. The CDR3 nucleotides read TGCGCCAGCAGCTGGGGAGGGTTGGGGCCGATGAACACTGAAGCTTTCTTT.

This clone was counted only a few times. This chain uses TRBV5-5 with TRBJ2-7; possibly TRBD1 for D (5 bases). Germline assignment: CDR1 SGHKS and CDR2 YYEKEE (reference sequence). V was trimmed by 3 bases and J by 7 bases, leaving 14 bases between them. The CDR3 contains 13 residues. As DNA, the CDR3 is TGTGCCAGCAGCTCCCCCCCCAGGGTTGAGCAGTACTTC. Encoded protein: CASSSPPRVEQYF.

This chain connects TRBV30 to TRBJ1-2, with a weak D call TRBD1 (6 bases). Looked up from germline, CDR1 is GTSNPN and CDR2 is SVGIG (reference sequence). With 5 bases removed from V and 5 bases from J, the gap between germline ends came to 15 bases. This CDR3 has 13 amino acids. The CDR3 DNA sequence: TGTGCCTGGCGAGGGGGACACGCGTATGGCTACACCTTC. Translation: CAWRGGHAYGYTF.

This chain uses TRBV5-4 with TRBJ2-3, with 9 bases matching TRBD1. Unmatched junction bases numbered 10, after V lost 5 bases and J lost 3 bases. Germline V gene data show CDR1 as SGHNT and CDR2 as YYREEE (reference sequence). The CDR3 covers 16 residues. This chain's CDR3 is CASSPIPGQGTDTQYF. CDR3 DNA: TGTGCCAGCAGTCCGATTCCGGGACAGGGAACAGATACGCAGTATTTT.

The J gene is TRBJ1-2, the V gene TRBV28, with 7 bases matching TRBD1. The CDR3 totals 12 residues. Per the germline V gene, CDR1 is MDHEN and CDR2 is SYDVKM. Trimming cost V 6 bases and J 7 bases; bases outside gene matches: 5. The CDR3 DNA sequence: TGTGCCAGCAGCCCAGACAGGGTTGGCTACACCTTC. It is translated as CASSPDRVGYTF.

The genes are TRBV10-3 and TRBJ1-1, with 10 bases matching TRBD1. CDR1 is ENHRY and CDR2 is SYGVKD in the germline V gene. This CDR3 region has 14 residues. V dropped 6 bases and J dropped 5; count of bases not matched to a gene: 6. The CDR3 bases are TGTGCCATCAGGGGACAGGGGCGGGGGACTGAAGCTTTCTTT. This codes for CAIRGQGRGTEAFF.

A word on this clone: At one end the junction does not follow the germline gene, possibly because of a read error. The chain is built from TRBV28 and TRBJ2-6; maybe TRBD1 (5 bases). The germline V gene has CDR1 MDHEN and CDR2 SYDVKM. The CDR3 has 14 residues. The CDR3: CASISGSGANGLTF. Here the CDR3 DNA reads TGTGCCAGCATCTCAGGCTCTGGGGCCAACGGCCTGACTTTC.